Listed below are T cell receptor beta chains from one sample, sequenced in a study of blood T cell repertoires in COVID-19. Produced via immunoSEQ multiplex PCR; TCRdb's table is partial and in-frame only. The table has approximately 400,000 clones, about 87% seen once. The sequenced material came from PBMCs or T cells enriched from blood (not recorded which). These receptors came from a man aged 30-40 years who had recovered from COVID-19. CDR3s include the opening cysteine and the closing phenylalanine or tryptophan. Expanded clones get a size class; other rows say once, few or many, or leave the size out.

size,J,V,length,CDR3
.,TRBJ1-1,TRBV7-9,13,CASSLQGAAEAFF
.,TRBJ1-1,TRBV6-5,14,CASSYGGLGTEAFF
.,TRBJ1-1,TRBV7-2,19,CASSNDPASAQGMNTEALF
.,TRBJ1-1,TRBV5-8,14,CASRVQGGSTEAFF
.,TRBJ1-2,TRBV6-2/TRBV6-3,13,CASSALNRGGYTF
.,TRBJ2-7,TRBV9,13,CASSASGIHEQYF
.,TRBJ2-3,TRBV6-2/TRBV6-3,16,CASSYITGSGTDTQYF
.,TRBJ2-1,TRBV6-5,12,CASSSLGVEQFF
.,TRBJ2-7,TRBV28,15,CASLPQRGGPYEQYF
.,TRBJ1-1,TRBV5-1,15,CASSFNRELATEAFF
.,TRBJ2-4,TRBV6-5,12,CASQTRGDIQYF
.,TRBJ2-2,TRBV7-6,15,CASSLETGGPGELFF
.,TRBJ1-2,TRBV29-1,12,CSMTGSNYGYTF
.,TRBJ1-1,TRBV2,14,CASSELLGSTEAFF
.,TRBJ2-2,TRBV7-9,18,CASSRWTQRDFGPGELFF
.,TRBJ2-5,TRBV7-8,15,CASTMFGGLRETQYF
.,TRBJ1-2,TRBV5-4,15,CASSPPGGTNYGYTF
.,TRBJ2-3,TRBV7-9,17,CASSLTGTSGRADTQYF
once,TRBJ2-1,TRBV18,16,CASSPGLAGGSNEQFF
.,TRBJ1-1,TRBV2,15,CASSEIRQGNTEAFF
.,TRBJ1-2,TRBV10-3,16,CAIRDRRGAKDQGYTF
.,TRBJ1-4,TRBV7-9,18,CASSLAQPVLTTNEKLFF